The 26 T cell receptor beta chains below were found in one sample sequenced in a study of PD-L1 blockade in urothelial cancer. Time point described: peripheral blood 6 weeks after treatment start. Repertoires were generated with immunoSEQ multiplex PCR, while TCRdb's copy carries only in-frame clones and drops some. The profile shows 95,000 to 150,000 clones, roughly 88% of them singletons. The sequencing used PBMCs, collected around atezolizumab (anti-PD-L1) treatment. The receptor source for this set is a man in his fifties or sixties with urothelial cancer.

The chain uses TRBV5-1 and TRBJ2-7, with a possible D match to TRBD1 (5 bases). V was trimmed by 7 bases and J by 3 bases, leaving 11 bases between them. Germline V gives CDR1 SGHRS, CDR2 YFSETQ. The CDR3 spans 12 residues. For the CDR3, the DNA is TGCGCCAGCTCGCAGGGCCTCTACGAGCAGTACTTC. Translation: CASSQGLYEQYF.

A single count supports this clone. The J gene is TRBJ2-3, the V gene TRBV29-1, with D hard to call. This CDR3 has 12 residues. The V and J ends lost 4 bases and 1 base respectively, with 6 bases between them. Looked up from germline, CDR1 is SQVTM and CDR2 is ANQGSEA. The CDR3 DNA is TGCAGCGTTGGGCTCGGCACAGATACGCAGTATTTT. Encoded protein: CSVGLGTDTQYF.

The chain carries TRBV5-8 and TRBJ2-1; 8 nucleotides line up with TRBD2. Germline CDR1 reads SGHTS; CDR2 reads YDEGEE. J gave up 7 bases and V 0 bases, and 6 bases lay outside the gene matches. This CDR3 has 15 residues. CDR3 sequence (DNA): TGTGCCAGCAGCTTGGTTGGACTAGCAGGAAATGAGCAGTTCTTC. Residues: CASSLVGLAGNEQFF.

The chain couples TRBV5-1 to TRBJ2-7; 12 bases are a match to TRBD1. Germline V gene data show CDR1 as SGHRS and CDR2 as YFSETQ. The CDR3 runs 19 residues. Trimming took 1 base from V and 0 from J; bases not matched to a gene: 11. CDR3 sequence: CASSLSRDRGLGLSYEQYF. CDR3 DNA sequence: TGCGCCAGCAGCTTGTCGCGGGACAGGGGGCTTGGACTCTCCTACGAGCAGTACTTC.

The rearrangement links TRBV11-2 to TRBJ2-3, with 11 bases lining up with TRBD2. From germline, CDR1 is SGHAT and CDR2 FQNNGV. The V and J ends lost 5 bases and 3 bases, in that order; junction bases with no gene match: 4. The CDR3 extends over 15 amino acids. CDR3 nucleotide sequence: TGTGCCAGCAGCATCTCTAGCGGGAGGACAGATACGCAGTATTTT. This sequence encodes CASSISSGRTDTQYF.

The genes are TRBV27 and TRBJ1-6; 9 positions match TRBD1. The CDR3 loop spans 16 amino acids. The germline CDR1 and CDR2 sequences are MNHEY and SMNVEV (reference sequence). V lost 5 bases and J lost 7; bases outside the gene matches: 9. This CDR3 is CASSPPDRGLNSPLHF. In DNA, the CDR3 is TGTGCCAGCAGTCCCCCGGACAGGGGACTGAATTCACCCCTCCACTTT.

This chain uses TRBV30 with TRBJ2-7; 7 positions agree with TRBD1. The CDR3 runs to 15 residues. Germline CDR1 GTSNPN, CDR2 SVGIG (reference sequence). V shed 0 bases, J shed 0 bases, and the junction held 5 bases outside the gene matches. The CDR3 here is CAWSVQGPLSYEQYF. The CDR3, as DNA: TGTGCCTGGAGTGTACAGGGGCCCCTCTCCTACGAGCAGTACTTC.

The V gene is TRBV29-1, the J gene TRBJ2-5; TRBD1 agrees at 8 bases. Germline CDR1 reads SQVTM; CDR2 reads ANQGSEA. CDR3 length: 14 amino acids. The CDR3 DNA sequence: TGCAGAGTGGGGAGGACAGGGAGTCAAGAGACCCAGTACTTC. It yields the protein CRVGRTGSQETQYF.

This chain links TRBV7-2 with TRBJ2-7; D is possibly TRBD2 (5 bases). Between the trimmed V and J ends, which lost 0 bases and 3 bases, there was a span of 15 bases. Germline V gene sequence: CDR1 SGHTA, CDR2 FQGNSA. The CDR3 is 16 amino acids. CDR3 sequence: CASSLAPYSVNYEQYF. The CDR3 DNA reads TGTGCCAGCAGCTTAGCGCCTTATAGCGTTAACTACGAGCAGTACTTC.

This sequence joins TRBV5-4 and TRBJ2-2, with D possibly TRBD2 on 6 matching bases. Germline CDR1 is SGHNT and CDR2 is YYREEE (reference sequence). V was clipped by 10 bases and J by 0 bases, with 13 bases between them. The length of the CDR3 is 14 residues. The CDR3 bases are TGTGCCGCGAGACTAGACCCGAACACCGGGGAGCTGTTTTTT. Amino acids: CAARLDPNTGELFF.

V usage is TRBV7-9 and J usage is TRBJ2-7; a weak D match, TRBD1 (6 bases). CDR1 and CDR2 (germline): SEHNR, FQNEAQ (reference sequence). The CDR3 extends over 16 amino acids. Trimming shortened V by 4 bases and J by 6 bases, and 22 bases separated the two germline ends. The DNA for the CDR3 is TGTGCCAGCAGCTCGACCTCAACAGGGATCTCCGGCGAGCAGTACTTC. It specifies CASSSTSTGISGEQYF.

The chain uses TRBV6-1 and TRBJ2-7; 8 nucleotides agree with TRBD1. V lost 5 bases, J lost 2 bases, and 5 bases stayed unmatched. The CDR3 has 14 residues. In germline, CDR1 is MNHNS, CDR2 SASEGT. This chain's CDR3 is CASSWTGKTYEQYF. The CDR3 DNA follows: TGTGCCAGCAGTTGGACAGGGAAAACCTACGAGCAGTACTTC.

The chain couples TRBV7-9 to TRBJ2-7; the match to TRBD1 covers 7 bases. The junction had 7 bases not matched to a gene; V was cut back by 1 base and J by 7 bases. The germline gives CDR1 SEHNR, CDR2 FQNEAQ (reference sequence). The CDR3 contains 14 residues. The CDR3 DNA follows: TGTGCCAGCAGCTTAGGGACAGGCATCCAGGAGCAGTACTTC. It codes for CASSLGTGIQEQYF.

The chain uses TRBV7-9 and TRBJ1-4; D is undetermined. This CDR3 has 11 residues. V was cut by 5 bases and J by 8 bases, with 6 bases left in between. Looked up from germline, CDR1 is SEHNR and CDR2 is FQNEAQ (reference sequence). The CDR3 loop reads CASSPLEKLFF. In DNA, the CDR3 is TGTGCCAGCAGCCCGCTAGAAAAACTGTTTTTT.

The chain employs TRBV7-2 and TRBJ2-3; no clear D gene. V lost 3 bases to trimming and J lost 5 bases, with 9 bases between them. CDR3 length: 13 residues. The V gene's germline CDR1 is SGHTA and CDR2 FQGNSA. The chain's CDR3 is CASSFGAKDTQYF. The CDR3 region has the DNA TGTGCCAGCAGCTTCGGAGCAAAAGATACGCAGTATTTT.

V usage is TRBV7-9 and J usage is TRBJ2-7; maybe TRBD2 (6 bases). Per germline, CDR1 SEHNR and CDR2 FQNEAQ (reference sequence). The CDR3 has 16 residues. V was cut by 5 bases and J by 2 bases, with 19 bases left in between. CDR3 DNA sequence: TGTGCCAGCAGCAGGCTGAGTAGGACTACTACCTACGAGCAGTACTTC. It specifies CASSRLSRTTTYEQYF.

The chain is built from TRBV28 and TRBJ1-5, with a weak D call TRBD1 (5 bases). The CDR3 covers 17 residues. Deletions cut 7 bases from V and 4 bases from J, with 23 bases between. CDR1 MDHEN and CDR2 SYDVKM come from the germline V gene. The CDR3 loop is CASNHFGGTERNQPQHF. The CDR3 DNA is TGTGCCAGCAACCATTTTGGAGGGACCGAACGAAATCAGCCCCAGCATTTT.

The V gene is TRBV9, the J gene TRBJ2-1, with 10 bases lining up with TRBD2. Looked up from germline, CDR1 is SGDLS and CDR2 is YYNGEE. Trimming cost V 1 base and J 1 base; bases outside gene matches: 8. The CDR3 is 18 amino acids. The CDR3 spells CASSVQAGGPASYNEQFF. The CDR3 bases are TGTGCCAGCAGCGTACAAGCGGGAGGGCCAGCGTCCTACAATGAGCAGTTCTTC.

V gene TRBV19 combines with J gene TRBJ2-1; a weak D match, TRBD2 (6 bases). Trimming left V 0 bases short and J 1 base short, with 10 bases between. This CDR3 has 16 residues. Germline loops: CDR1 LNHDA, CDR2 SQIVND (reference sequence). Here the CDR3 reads CASSIEGRGSYNEQFF. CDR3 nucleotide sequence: TGTGCCAGTAGTATAGAAGGGCGGGGTTCCTACAATGAGCAGTTCTTC.

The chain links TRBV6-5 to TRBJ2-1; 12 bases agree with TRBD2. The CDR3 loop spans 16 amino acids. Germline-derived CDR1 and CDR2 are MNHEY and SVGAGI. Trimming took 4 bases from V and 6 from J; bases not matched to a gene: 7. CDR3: CASSSPSGRAGNEQFF. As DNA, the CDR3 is TGTGCCAGCAGTTCCCCTAGCGGGAGGGCGGGCAATGAGCAGTTCTTC.

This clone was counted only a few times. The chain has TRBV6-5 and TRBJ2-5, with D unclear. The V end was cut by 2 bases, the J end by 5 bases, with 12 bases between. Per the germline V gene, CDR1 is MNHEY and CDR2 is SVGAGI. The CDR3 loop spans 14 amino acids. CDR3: CASSYVPGGETQYF. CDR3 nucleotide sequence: TGTGCCAGCAGTTACGTGCCGGGTGGGGAGACCCAGTACTTC.

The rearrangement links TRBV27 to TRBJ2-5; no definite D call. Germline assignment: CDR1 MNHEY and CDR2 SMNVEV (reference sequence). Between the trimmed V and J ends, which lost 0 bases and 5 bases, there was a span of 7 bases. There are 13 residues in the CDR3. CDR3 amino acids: CASSLSGLETQYF. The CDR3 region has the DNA TGTGCCAGCAGTTTATCCGGGTTGGAGACCCAGTACTTC.

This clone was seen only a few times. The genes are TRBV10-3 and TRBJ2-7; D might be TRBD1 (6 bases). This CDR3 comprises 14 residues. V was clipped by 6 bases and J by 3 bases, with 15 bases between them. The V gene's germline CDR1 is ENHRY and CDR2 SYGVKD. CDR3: CAIRTPGANYEQYF. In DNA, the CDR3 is TGTGCCATCAGAACGCCAGGGGCGAACTACGAGCAGTACTTC.

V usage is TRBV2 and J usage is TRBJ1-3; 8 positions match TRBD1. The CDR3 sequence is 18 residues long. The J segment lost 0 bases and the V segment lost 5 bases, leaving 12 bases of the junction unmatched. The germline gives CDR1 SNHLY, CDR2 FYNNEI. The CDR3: CASSKNRGTGRSGNTIYF. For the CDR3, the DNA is TGTGCCAGCAGTAAAAATCGCGGGACAGGACGCTCTGGAAACACCATATATTTT.

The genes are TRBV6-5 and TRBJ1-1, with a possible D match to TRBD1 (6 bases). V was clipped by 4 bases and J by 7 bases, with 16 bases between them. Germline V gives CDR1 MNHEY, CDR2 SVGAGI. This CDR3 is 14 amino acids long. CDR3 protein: CASSSVYRDGEAFF. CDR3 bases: TGTGCCAGCAGTTCCGTCTACAGGGATGGTGAAGCTTTCTTT.

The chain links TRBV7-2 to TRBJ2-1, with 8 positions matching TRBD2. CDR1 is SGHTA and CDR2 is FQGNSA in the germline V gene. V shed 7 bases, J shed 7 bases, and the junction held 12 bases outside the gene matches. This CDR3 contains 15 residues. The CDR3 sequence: CASNPRGGLGNEQFF. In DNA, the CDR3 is TGTGCCAGCAACCCCCGGGGGGGACTGGGGAATGAGCAGTTCTTC.